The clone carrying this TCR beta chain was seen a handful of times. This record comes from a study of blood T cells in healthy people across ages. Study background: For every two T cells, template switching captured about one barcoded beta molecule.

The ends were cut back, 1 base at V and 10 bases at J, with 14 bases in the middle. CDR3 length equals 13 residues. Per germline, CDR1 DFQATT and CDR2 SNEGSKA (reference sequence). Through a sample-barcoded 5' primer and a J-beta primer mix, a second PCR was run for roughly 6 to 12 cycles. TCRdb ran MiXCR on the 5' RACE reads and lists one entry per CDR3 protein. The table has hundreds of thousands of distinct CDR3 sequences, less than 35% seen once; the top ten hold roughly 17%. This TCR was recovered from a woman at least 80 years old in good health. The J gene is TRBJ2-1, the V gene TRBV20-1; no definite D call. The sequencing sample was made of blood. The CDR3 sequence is CSARGPWGWEQFF. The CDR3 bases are TGCAGTGCTAGAGGACCCTGGGGTTGGGAGCAGTTCTTC.